Described below is a single T cell receptor beta chain sequence and its context. This clonotype was counted ten times or more. Its antigen remains undetermined. No base quality information exists; no much larger clone differs at one position. Via the germline V gene (reference sequence), CDR1 is MNHEY and CDR2 SMNVEV. Including the terminal cysteine and phenylalanine, the CDR3 comprises 14 residues. This entry keeps only the CDR3 DNA: 42 bases, framed from base 1. V is reduced by 8 bases and J by 3 bases, leaving a spacing of 17 bases between them. The TCR beta CDR3 regions were amplified from RNA transcripts. The TCR CDR3 was subjected to a first round of RT-PCR using the HTBI primer set and the Qiagen OneStep RT-PCR kit. Libraries were constructed in a second round of multiplex PCR, after which size selection and purification were performed. Paired-end sequencing of the libraries was performed with 100 bp reads on an Illumina HiSeq2000. The paper's data handling went like this. Raw data were processed with SOAPnuke, discarding reads with adapters, uncalled bases, mean Phred below 15, or no exact constant-primer or identifier match. COPE v1.2.5 was used to merge the high-quality paired reads, and each unique nucleotide sequence was defined as a clonotype. MiTCR v1.1 was used to align clonotypes to the IMGT TRBV, TRBD and TRBJ reference segments. The analysis was restricted to V-J combinations with a frequency above 0.0001, which together covered 99.2% of the repertoires. The TCS score was defined as F50 (clonal expansion) divided by E x V (chaos), with BLOSUM62-based TCRdist calculated between CDR3 peptides within each V-J. Welch's t-statistics and random forest reduced roughly 530 V-J features to 10 to 15, which were used in a naive Bayes classifier (R e1071). The public reads were run again by TCRdb, first through fastp at Q25 and then through MiXCR, and only productive beta chains were kept. Each CDR3 protein appears once, grouped with its most common genes and DNA. These V and J calls originate from TCRdb's pipeline instead of the authors' own analysis. Within this sample are about 520,000 distinct CDR3 sequences, with around 20% of them counted one time only. The ten top clones hold 26% of the sample.

This specimen comes from a study of T cells in Graves' hyperthyroidism and ophthalmopathy (dated by TCRdb to between 2017 and 2020). Concerning the study at large: Peripheral blood samples were taken at the time of initial diagnosis, prior to any treatment. To identify distinguishing TCR V-J signatures, a discovery cohort of about a hundred patients was used, comprising 43 with Graves' ophthalmopathy and around 57 with stable Graves' hyperthyroidism. Prospective prediction of ophthalmopathy was tested in an independent validation cohort consisting of 18 to 20 hyperthyroidism patients and around 16 patients who later progressed to ophthalmopathy. The approximately 90 discovery patients were divided at random into training and test sets in a 7:3 ratio. In addition, the study compared T-cell repertoires in thyroid tissue and in blood from roughly six Graves' hyperthyroidism patients. Once sampling was done, hyperthyroidism patients were given methimazole at a starting dose of 30 mg daily, whereas ophthalmopathy patients were given high-dose intravenous methylprednisolone. The paper describes TCR Vbeta CDR3 sequencing of roughly 130 peripheral blood samples, made up of approximately 40 ophthalmopathy patients, approximately 73 hyperthyroidism patients and 17 progressor patients. What the work shows at the level of the full study, not this receptor alone: Ophthalmopathy was separated from stable hyperthyroidism by a 13 V-J signature model, with approximately 85% sensitivity and about 84% specificity obtained in cross-validation and 80%/75% obtained in testing. Sample size was not statistically predetermined, and blinding of investigators to group allocation was not performed. Blood samples also contained most of the expanded thyroid clonotypes (frequency above 0.001), which suggests that blood repertoires may reflect thyroid immune responses. In validation, progression to ophthalmopathy was predicted by the model with 55% to 71% sensitivity and roughly 76% specificity, a median of roughly 6 months before onset.

A patient counted as having stable Graves' hyperthyroidism if no progression to ophthalmopathy occurred over 18 months of follow-up. Hyperthyroidism patients were aged 18 to 65 years and newly diagnosed, with disease duration of less than 2 months. The study excluded patients with uncontrolled infections, other autoimmune diseases, pregnancy or lactation. Diagnoses relied on clinical symptoms, serum thyroxine and TRAb, thyroid ultrasound and orbital computed tomography. Ficoll-Paque density gradient centrifugation was used to isolate PBMCs from 9.5 to 10 ml of fresh peripheral blood. Total RNA was extracted using Trizol reagent, and RNA quality was assessed on an Agilent 2100 Bioanalyzer.

The chain uses TRBV27 and TRBJ2-7, and TRBD1 may be the D gene, going by 6 matching bases. Sequencing was performed on blood. The receptor was isolated from a man younger than 30 with Graves' hyperthyroidism. Here is the DNA: TGTGCCAGCCGACTAATTGTAGGGGGCTACGAGCAGTACTTC. Its product reads: CASRLIVGGYEQYF.